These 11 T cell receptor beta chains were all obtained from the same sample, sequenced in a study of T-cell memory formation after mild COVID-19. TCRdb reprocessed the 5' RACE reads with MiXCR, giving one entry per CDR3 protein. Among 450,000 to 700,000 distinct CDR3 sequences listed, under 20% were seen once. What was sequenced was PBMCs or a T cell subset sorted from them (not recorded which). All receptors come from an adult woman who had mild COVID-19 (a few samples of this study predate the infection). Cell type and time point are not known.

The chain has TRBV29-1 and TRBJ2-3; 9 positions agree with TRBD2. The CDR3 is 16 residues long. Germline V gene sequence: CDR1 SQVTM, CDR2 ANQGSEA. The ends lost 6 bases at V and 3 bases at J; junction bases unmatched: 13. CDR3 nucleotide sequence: TGCAGCGTCAAGAAAGGACTAGCGAGTGGGACAGATACGCAGTATTTT. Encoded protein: CSVKKGLASGTDTQYF.

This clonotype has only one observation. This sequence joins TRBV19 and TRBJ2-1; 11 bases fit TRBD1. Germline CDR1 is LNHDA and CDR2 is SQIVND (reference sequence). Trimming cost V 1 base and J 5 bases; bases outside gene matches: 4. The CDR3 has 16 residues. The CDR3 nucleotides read TGTGCCAGTAGTATAGGGACAGGGGGCGCACACAATGAGCAGTTCTTC. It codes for CASSIGTGGAHNEQFF.

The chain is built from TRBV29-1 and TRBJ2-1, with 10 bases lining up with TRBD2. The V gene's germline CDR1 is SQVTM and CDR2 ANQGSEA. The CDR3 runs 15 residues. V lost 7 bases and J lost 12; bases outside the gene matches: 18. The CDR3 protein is CSGWNSSGSRKGQFF. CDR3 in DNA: TGCAGCGGTTGGAACTCTAGCGGGAGTCGTAAGGGGCAGTTCTTC.

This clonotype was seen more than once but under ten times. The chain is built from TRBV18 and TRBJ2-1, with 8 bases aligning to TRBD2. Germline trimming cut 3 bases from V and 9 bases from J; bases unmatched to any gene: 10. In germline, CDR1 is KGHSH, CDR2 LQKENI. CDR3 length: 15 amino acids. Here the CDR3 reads CASSPAGLVLTEQFF. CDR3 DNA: TGTGCCAGCTCACCCGCGGGACTAGTCTTGACTGAGCAGTTCTTC.

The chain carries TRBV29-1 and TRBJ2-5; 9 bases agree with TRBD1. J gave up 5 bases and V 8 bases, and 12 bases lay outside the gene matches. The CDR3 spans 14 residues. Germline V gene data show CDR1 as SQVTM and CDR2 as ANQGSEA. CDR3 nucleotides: TGCAGCACCTATGGGACAGGGAAGGTGGAGACCCAGTACTTC. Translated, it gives CSTYGTGKVETQYF.

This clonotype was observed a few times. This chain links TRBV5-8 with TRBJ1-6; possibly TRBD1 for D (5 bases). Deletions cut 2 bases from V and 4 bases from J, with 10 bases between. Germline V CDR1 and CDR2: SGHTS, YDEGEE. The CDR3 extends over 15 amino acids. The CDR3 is CASSFIGEYNSPLHF. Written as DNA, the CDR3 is TGTGCCAGCAGCTTCATAGGGGAGTATAATTCACCCCTCCACTTT.

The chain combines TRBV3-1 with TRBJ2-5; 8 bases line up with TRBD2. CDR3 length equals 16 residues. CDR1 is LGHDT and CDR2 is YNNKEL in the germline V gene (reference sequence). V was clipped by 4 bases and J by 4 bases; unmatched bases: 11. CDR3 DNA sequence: TGTGCCAGCAGCCCCCGTAGAGCGGGGGCTGTAGAGACCCAGTACTTC. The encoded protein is CASSPRRAGAVETQYF.

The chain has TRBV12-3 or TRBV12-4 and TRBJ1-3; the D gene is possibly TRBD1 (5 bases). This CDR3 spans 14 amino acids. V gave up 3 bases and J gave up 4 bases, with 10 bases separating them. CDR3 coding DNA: TGTGCCAGCAGTTTCAGGGTAGCAGGAAACACCATATATTTT. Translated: CASSFRVAGNTIYF.

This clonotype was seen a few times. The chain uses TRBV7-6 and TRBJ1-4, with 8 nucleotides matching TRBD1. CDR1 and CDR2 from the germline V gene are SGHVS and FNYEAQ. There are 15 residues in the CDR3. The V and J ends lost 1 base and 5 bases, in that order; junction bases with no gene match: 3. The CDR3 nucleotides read TGTGCCAGCAGCTTAGATGCAGGGGGCAATGAAAAACTGTTTTTT. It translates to CASSLDAGGNEKLFF.

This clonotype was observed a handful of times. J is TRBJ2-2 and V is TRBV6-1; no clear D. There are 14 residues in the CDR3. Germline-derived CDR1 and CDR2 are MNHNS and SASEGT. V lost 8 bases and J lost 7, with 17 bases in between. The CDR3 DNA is TGTGCCAGCTCTTTCTATGGTGAAGGCGGGGAGCTGTTTTTT. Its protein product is CASSFYGEGGELFF.

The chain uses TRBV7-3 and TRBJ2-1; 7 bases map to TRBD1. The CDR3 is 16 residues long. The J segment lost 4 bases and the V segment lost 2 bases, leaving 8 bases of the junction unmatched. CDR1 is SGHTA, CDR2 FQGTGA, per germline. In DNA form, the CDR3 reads TGTGCCAGCAGCTTATATTACGACAGGGCGTACAATGAGCAGTTCTTC. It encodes CASSLYYDRAYNEQFF.